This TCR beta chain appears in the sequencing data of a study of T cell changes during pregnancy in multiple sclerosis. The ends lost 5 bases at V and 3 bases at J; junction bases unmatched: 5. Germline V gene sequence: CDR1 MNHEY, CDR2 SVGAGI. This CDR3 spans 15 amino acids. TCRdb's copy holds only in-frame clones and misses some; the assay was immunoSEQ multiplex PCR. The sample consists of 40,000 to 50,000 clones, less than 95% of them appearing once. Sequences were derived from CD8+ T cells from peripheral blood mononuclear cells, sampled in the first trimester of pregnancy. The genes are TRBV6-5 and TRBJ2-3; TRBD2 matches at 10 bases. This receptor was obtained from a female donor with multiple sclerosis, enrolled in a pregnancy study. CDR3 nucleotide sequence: TGTGCCAGCAGTAAACGGACTAGCGGTACAGATACGCAGTATTTT. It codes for CASSKRTSGTDTQYF.